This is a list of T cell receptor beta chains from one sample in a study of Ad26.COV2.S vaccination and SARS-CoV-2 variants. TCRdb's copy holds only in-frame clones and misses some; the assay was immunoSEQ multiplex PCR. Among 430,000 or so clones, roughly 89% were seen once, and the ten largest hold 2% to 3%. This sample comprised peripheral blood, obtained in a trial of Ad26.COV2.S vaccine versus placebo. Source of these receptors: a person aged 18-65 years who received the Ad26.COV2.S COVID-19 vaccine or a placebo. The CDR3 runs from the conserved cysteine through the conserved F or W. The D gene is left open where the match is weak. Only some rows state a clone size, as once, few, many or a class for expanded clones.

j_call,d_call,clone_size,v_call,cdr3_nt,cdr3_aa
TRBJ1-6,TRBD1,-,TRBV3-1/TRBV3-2,TGTGCCAGCAGCCAGGGACAGGGGGATTCACCCCTCCACTTT,CASSQGQGDSPLHF
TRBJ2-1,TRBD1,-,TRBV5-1,TGCGCCAGCAGCCCATTTATGATAGCCGGGACAGACAATGAGCAGTTCTTC,CASSPFMIAGTDNEQFF
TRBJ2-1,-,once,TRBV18,TGTGCCAGCTCACAAGGCGGTCCAGGGACCTACAATGAGCAGTTCTTC,CASSQGGPGTYNEQFF
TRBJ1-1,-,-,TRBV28,TGTGCCAGCAGACTGAACACTGAAGCTTTCTTT,CASRLNTEAFF
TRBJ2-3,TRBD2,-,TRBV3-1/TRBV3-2,TGTGCCAGCAGCCAGTCTGGACTAGCGGGGGGGCCAGATACGCAGTATTTT,CASSQSGLAGGPDTQYF
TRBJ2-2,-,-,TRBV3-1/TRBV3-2,TGTGCCAGCAGCCAAGGCGGCGGGATAACCGGCACCGGGGAGCTGTTTTTT,CASSQGGGITGTGELFF
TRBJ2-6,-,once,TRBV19,TGTGCCAGTAGAACTCCAGGCGTGGCCAACGTCCTGACTTTC,CASRTPGVANVLTF
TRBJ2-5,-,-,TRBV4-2,TGTGCCAGCTCCCTATCCGGGGGAAGGCAGGGAAGGGAGACCCAGTACTTC,CASSLSGGRQGRETQYF
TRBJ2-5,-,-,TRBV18,TGTGCCAGCTCAGTGCAGAACGGGGAGACCCAGTACTTC,CASSVQNGETQYF
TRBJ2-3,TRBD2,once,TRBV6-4,TGTGCCAGCAGTGACTCGGGGGGGACTACGCAGTATTTT,CASSDSGGTTQYF
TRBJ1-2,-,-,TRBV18,TGTGCCAGCTTCCAGGCGATTAACTATGGCTACACCTTC,CASFQAINYGYTF
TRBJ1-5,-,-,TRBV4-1,TGCGCCAGCAGCCAAGGCCGGGGCGGTCAGCCCCAGCATTTT,CASSQGRGGQPQHF
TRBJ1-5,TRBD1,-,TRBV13,TGTGCCAGCGGAAACAGGGGACAGCCCCAGCATTTT,CASGNRGQPQHF
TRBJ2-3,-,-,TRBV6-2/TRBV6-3,TGTGCCAGCAGTTCGACTGGGGCGGGCACAGATACGCAGTATTTT,CASSSTGAGTDTQYF
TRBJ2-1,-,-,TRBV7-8,TGTGCCAGCAGCTTAGAGGGGGGGGCAGGCAATGAGCAGTTCTTC,CASSLEGGAGNEQFF
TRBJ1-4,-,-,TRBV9,TGTGCCAGCAGCGCGTGGGCAGCTAATGAAAAACTGTTTTTT,CASSAWAANEKLFF
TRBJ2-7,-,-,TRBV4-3,TGCGCCAGCAGCCAAGAACCGGGGGCGGTGTCCGAGCAGTACTTC,CASSQEPGAVSEQYF